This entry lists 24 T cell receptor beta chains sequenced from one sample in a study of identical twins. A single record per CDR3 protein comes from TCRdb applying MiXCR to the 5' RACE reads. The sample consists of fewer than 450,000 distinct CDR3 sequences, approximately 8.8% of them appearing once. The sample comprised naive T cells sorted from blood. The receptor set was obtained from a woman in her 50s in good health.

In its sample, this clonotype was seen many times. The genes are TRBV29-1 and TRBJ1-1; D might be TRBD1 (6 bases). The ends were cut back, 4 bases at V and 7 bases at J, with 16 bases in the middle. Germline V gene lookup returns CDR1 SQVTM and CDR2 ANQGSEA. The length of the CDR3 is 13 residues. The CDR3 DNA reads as TGCAGCGTTGGTCCAGGGGTGAGGAATGAAGCTTTCTTT. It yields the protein CSVGPGVRNEAFF.

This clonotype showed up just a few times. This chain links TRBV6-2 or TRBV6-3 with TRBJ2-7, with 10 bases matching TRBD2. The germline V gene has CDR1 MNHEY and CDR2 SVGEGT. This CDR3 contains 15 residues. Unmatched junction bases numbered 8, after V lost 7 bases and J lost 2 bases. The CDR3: CASNNGLADPYEQYV. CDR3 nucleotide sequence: TGTGCCAGCAACAACGGACTAGCGGACCCCTACGAGCAGTACGTC.

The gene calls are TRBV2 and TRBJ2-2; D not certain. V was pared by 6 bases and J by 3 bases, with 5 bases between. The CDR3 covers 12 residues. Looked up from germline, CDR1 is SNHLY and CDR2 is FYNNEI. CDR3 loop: CASRVDTGELFF. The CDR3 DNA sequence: TGTGCCAGCAGGGTCGACACCGGGGAGCTGTTTTTT. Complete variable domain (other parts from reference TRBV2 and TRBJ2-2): EPEVTQTPSHQVTQMGQEVILRCVPISNHLYFYWYRQILGQKVEFLVSFYNNEISEKSEIFDDQFSVERPDGSNFTLKIRSTKLEDSAMYFCASRVDTGELFFGEGSRLTVL.

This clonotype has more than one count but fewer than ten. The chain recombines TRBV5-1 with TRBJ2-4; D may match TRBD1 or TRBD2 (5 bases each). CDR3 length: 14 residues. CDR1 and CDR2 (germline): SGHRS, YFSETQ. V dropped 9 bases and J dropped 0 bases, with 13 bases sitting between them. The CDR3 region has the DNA TGCGCCACGAGGGACCCGCTAGCCAAAAACATTCAGTACTTC. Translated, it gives CATRDPLAKNIQYF. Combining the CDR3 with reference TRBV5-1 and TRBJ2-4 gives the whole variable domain KAGVTQTPRYLIKTRGQQVTLSCSPISGHRSVSWYQQTPGQGLQFLFEYFSETQRNKGNFPGRFSGRQFSNSRSEMNVSTLELGDSALYLCATRDPLAKNIQYFGAGTRLSVL.

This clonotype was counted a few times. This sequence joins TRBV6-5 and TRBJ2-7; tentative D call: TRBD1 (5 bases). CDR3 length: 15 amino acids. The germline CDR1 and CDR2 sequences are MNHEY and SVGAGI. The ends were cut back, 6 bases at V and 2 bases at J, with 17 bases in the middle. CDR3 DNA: TGTGCCAGCAGAGCCAAAACCTTAGGGGCCTACGAGCAGTACGTC. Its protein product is CASRAKTLGAYEQYV.

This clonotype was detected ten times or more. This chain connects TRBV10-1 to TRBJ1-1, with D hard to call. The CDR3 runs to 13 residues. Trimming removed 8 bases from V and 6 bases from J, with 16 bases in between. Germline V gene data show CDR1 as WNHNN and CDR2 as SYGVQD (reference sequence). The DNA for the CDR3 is TGCGCCAGCGCCTTCACAGTAAGATCTGAAGCTTTCTTT. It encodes CASAFTVRSEAFF.

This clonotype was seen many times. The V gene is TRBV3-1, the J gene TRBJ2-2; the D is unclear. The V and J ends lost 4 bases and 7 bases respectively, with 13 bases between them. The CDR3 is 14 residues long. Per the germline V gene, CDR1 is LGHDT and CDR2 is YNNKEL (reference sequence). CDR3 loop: CASSRQPGGGELFF. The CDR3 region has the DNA TGTGCCAGCAGCCGCCAGCCTGGCGGCGGGGAGCTGTTTTTT.

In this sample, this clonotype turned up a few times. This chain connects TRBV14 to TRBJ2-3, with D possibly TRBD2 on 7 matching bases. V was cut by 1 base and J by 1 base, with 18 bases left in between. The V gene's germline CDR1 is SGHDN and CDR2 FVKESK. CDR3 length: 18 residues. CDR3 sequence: CASSQGGGAKLRTDTQYF. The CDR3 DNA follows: TGTGCCAGCAGCCAAGGCGGGGGCGCAAAGTTGCGCACAGATACGCAGTATTTT.

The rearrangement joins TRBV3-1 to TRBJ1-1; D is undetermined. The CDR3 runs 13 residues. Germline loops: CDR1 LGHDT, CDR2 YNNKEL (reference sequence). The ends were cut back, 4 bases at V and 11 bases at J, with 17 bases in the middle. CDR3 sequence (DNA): TGTGCCAGCAGCCTTCAGAGGACGGCGGCGGCTTTCTTT. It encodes CASSLQRTAAAFF.

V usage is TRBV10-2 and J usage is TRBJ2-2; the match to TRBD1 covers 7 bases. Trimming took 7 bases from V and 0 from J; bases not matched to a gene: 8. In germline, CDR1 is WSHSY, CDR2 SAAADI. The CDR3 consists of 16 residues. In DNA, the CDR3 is TGCGCCAGCACCACTGGGACAGCCACGAACACCGGGGAGCTGTTTTTT. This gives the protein CASTTGTATNTGELFF.

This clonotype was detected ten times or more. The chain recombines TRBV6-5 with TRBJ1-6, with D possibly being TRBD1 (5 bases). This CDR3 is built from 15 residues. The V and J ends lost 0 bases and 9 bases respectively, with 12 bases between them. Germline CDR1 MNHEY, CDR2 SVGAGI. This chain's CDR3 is CASSYSRDWSSPLHF. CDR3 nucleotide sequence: TGTGCCAGCAGTTACTCCAGGGACTGGAGTTCACCCCTCCACTTT.

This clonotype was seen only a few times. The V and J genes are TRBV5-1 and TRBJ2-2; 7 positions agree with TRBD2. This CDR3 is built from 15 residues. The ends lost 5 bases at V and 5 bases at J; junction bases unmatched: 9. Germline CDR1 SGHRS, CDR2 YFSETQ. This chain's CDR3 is CASRRGSEGTGELFF. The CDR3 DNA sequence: TGCGCCAGCAGACGCGGGAGTGAAGGGACCGGGGAGCTGTTTTTT.

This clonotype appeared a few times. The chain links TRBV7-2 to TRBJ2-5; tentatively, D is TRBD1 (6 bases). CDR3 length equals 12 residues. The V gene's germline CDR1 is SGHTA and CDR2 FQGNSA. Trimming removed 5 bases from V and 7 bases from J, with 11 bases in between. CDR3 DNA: TGTGCCAGCAGCCGGGACACGGGGACCCAGTACTTC. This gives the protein CASSRDTGTQYF.

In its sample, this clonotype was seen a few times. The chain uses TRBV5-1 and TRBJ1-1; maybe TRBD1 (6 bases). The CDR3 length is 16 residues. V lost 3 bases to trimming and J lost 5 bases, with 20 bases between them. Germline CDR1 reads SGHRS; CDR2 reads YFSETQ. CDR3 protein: CASSSPYGGRGTEAFF. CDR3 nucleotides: TGCGCCAGCAGCTCGCCTTATGGGGGGCGGGGAACTGAAGCTTTCTTT.

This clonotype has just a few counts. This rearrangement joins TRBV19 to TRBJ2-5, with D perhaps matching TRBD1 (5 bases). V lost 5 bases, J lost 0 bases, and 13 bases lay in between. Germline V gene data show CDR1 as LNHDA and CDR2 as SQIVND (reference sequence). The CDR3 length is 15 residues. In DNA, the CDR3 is TGTGCCAGTAGTCTGAGCGACAGTCACCAAGAGACCCAGTACTTC. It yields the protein CASSLSDSHQETQYF.

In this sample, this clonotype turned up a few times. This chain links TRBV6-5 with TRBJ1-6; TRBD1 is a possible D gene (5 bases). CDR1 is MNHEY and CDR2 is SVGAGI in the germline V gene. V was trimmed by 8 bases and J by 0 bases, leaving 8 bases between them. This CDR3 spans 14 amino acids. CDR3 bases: TGTGCCAGCGGGACTAGCTCCTATAATTCACCCCTCCACTTT. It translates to CASGTSSYNSPLHF.

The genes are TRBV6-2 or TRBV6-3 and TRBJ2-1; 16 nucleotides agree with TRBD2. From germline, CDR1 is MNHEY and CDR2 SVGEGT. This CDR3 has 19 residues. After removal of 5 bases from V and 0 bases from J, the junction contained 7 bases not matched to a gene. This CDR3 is CASSDLGTSGRASYNEQFF. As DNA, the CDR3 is TGTGCCAGCAGTGACCTCGGGACTAGCGGGAGGGCCTCCTACAATGAGCAGTTCTTC.

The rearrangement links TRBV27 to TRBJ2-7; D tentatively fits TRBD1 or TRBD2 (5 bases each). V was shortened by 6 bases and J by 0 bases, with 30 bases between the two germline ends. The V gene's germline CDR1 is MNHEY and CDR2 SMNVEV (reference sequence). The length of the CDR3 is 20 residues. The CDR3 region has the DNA TGTGCCAGCAGCAATCGGCCTCTCCGGGACGGGTATTACCACTCCTACGAGCAGTACTTC. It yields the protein CASSNRPLRDGYYHSYEQYF.

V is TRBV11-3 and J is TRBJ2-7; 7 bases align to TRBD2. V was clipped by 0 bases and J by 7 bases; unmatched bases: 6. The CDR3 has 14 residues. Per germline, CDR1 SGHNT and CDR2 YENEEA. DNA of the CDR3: TGTGCCAGCAGCTTAGACGCGGGAGCGAGGGAGCAGTACTTC. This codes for CASSLDAGAREQYF.

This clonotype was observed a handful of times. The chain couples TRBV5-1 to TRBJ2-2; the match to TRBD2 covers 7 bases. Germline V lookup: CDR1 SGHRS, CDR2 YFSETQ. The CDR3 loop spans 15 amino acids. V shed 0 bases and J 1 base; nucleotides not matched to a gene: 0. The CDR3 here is CASSLASGNTGELFF. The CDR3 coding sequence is TGCGCCAGCAGCTTGGCTAGCGGGAACACCGGGGAGCTGTTTTTT.

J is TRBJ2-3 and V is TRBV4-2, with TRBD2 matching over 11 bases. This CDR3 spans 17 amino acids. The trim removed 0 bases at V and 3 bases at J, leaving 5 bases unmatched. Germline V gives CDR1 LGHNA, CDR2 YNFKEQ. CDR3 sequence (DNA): TGTGCCAGCAGCCAAGATTTGGCTAGCGGGAGGACAGATACGCAGTATTTT. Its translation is CASSQDLASGRTDTQYF.

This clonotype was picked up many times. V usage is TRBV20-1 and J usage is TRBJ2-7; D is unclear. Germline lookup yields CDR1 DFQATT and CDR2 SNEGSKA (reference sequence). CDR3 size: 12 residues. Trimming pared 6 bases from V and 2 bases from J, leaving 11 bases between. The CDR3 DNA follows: TGCAGTGCCCAGACTGGTACCTACGAGCAGTACTTC. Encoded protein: CSAQTGTYEQYF.

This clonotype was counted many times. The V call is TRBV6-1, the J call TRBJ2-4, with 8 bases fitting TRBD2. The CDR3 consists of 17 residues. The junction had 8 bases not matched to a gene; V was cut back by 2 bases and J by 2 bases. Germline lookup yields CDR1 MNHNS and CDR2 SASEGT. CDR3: CASSEILAGLSKNIQYF. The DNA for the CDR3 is TGTGCCAGCAGTGAAATCCTAGCGGGCTTATCCAAAAACATTCAGTACTTC.

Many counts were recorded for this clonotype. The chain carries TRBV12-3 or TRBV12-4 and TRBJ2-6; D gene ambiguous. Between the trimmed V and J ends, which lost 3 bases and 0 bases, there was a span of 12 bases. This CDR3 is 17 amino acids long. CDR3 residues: CASSFIAAGSGANVLTF. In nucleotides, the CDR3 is TGTGCCAGCAGTTTTATCGCAGCCGGCTCTGGGGCCAACGTCCTGACTTTC.